Each of the 8 T cell receptor beta chains below was sequenced from the same sample in a study of shared clonotypes between healthy human individuals. TCRdb's table, derived via immunoSEQ multiplex PCR, lists solely in-frame clones and lacks some. The sample lists 2 million to 2.5 million clones, more than 90% seen once, with approximately 0.13% in the top ten. Source material: naive CD4+ T cells sorted from blood. As to subset: CD45RA+ positively selected. The receptors here all came from a man aged 18 to 35 in good health.

This sequence joins TRBV5-8 and TRBJ1-1; tentatively, D is TRBD1 (5 bases). Germline CDR1 reads SGHTS; CDR2 reads YDEGEE. The CDR3 covers 19 residues. Trimming pared 4 bases from V and 1 base from J, leaving 26 bases between. CDR3 nucleotides: TGTGCCAGCAGCAGCTCGCGAAACCGGGACCCGAGGGGGAACACTGAAGCTTTCTTT. Protein product: CASSSSRNRDPRGNTEAFF. The variable domain in full, with the rest retrieved from reference TRBV5-8 and TRBJ1-1, is EAGVTQSPTHLIKTRGQQATLRCSPISGHTSVYWYQQALGLGLQFLLWYDEGEERNRGNFPPRFSGRQFPNYSSELNVNALELEDSALYLCASSSSRNRDPRGNTEAFFGQGTRLTVV.

This clone showed up just a few times. The chain carries TRBV19 and TRBJ1-3; D is uncertain. Germline CDR1 and CDR2: LNHDA and SQIVND (reference sequence). The CDR3 covers 15 residues. Trimming cost V 5 bases and J 6 bases, with 17 bases left between them. CDR3 sequence: CASSLADATLNTIYF. For the CDR3, the DNA is TGTGCCAGTAGTCTCGCGGACGCAACCTTAAACACCATATATTTT.

The chain is built from TRBV6-1 and TRBJ2-7; a possible D gene is TRBD2 (6 bases). CDR1 and CDR2 from the germline V gene are MNHNS and SASEGT. Trimming took 8 bases from V and 6 from J, leaving 11 bases between them. The CDR3 extends over 11 amino acids. The CDR3 loop reads CASGGFGEQYF. The CDR3 DNA follows: TGTGCCAGCGGGGGGTTCGGCGAGCAGTACTTC.

This chain connects TRBV5-1 to TRBJ2-7; D might be TRBD1 (5 bases). There are 18 residues in the CDR3. With 1 base removed from V and 0 bases from J, the gap between germline ends came to 20 bases. The V gene's germline CDR1 is SGHRS and CDR2 YFSETQ. The CDR3 here is CASSLSTDRATGSYEQYF. The CDR3 coding sequence is TGCGCCAGCAGCTTGTCGACAGACCGCGCAACAGGCTCCTACGAGCAGTACTTC. Full variable domain (rest looked up from reference TRBV5-1 and TRBJ2-7): KAGVTQTPRYLIKTRGQQVTLSCSPISGHRSVSWYQQTPGQGLQFLFEYFSETQRNKGNFPGRFSGRQFSNSRSEMNVSTLELGDSALYLCASSLSTDRATGSYEQYFGPGTRLTVT.

This chain joins TRBV5-1 and TRBJ1-2; no firm D call. This CDR3 contains 12 residues. Trimming pared 4 bases from V and 5 bases from J, leaving 9 bases between. The germline CDR1 and CDR2 sequences are SGHRS and YFSETQ. Here the CDR3 DNA reads TGCGCCAGCAGCCGGGGAGGATATGGCTACACCTTC. Residues: CASSRGGYGYTF. Full variable domain (rest looked up from reference TRBV5-1 and TRBJ1-2): KAGVTQTPRYLIKTRGQQVTLSCSPISGHRSVSWYQQTPGQGLQFLFEYFSETQRNKGNFPGRFSGRQFSNSRSEMNVSTLELGDSALYLCASSRGGYGYTFGSGTRLTVV.

The chain carries TRBV5-1 and TRBJ2-5, with 7 bases lining up with TRBD1. From germline, CDR1 is SGHRS and CDR2 YFSETQ. J was trimmed by 4 bases and V by 4 bases; bases with no gene match: 7. The CDR3 is 14 residues long. The CDR3 spells CASSHSGGRETQYF. The CDR3 bases are TGCGCCAGCAGCCATTCAGGGGGTCGAGAGACCCAGTACTTC.

This chain links TRBV5-1 with TRBJ2-1; 8 positions match TRBD1. The CDR3 spans 14 residues. J gave up 3 bases and V 5 bases, and 4 bases lay outside the gene matches. The V gene's germline CDR1 is SGHRS and CDR2 YFSETQ. The CDR3 nucleotides read TGCGCCAGCAGTAGGACAGGGTTCTACAATGAGCAGTTCTTC. Its protein is CASSRTGFYNEQFF.

About this clone: Other nucleotide sequences from this sample produce the same CDR3. The chain combines TRBV5-1 with TRBJ1-5, with unresolved D. The V gene lost 0 bases and the J gene lost 0 bases, with 4 bases spanning the gap. This CDR3 has 14 residues. Germline CDR1 SGHRS, CDR2 YFSETQ. CDR3 nucleotides: TGCGCCAGCAGCTTGGCGGGTAGCAATCAGCCCCAGCATTTT. It yields the protein CASSLAGSNQPQHF.